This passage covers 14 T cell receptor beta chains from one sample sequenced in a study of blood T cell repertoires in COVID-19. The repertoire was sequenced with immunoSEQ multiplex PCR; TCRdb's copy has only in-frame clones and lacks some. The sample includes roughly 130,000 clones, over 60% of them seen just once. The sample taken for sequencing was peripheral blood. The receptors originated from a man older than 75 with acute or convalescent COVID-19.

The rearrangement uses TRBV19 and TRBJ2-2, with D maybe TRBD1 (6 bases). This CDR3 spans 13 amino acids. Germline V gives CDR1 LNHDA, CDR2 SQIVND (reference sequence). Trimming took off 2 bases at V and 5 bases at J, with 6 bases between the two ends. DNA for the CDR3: TGTGCCAGTAGTATAAGGGGGACCGGGGAGCTGTTTTTT. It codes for CASSIRGTGELFF.

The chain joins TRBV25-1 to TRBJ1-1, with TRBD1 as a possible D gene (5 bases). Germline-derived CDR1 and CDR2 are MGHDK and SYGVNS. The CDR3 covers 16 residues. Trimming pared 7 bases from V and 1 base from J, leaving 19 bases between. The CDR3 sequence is CASNRWGGIQNTEAFF. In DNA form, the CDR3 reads TGTGCCAGCAACCGATGGGGGGGTATCCAGAACACTGAAGCTTTCTTT. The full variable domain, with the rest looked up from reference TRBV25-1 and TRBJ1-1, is EADIYQTPRYLVIGTGKKITLECSQTMGHDKMYWYQQDPGMELHLIHYSYGVNSTEKGDLSSESTVSRIRTEHFPLTLESARPSHTSQYLCASNRWGGIQNTEAFFGQGTRLTVV.

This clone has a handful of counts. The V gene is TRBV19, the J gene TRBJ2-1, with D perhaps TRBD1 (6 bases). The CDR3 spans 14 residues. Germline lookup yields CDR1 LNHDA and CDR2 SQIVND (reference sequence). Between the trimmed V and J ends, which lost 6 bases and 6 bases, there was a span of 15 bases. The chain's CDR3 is CASRDRISLNEQFF. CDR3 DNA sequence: TGTGCCAGTAGAGACAGGATCAGCCTCAATGAGCAGTTCTTC.

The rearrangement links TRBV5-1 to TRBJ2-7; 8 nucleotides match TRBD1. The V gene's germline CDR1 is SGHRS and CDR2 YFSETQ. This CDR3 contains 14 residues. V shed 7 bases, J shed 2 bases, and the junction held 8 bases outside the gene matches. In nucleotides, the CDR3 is TGCGCCAGCTCACAAAGGACAGGGACCTACGAGCAGTACTTC. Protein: CASSQRTGTYEQYF.

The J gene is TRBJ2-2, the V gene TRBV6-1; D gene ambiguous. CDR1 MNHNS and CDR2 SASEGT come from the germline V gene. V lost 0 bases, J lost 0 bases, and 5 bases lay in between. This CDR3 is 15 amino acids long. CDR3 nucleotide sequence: TGTGCCAGCAGTGAAGCAACAGCGAACACCGGGGAGCTGTTTTTT. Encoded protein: CASSEATANTGELFF.

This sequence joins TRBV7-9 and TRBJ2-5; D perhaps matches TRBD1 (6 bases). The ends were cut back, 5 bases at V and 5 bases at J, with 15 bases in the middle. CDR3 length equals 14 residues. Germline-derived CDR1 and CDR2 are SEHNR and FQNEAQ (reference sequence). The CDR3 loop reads CASSLGGSAETQYF. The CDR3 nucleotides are TGTGCCAGCAGCCTAGGGGGTAGCGCGGAGACCCAGTACTTC.

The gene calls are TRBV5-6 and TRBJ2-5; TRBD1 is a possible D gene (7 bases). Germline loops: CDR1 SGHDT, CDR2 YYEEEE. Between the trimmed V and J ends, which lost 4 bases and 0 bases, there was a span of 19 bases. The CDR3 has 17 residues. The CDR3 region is CASSGGTVQRYQETQYF. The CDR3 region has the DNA TGTGCCAGCAGCGGGGGGACAGTACAGAGGTACCAAGAGACCCAGTACTTC. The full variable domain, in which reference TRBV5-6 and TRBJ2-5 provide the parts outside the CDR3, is DAGVTQSPTHLIKTRGQQVTLRCSPKSGHDTVSWYQQALGQGPQFIFQYYEEEERQRGNFPDRFSGHQFPNYSSELNVNALLLGDSALYLCASSGGTVQRYQETQYFGPGTRLLVL.

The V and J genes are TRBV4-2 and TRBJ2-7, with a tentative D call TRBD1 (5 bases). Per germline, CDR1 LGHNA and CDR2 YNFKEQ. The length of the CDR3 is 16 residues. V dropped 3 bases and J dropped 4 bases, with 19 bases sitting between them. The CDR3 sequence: CASSHLQGAQRYEQYF. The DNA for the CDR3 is TGTGCCAGCAGCCACCTCCAGGGTGCCCAAAGGTACGAGCAGTACTTC.

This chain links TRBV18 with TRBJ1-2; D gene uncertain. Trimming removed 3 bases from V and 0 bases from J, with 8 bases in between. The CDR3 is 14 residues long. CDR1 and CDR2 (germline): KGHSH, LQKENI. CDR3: CASSPAGANYGYTF. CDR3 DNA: TGTGCCAGCTCACCTGCGGGCGCTAACTATGGCTACACCTTC.

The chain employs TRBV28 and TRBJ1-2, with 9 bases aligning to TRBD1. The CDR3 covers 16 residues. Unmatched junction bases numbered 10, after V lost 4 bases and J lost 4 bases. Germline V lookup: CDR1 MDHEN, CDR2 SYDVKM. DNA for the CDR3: TGTGCCAGCAGTTCCCCCGGGACAGGGATTGGCTATGGCTACACCTTC. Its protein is CASSSPGTGIGYGYTF.

In DNA, the CDR3 is TGTGCCAGCAGCCGTCCGGGACAGGGAACGAATGAGCAGTTCTTC. Its translation is CASSRPGQGTNEQFF. The chain combines TRBV11-1 with TRBJ2-1; 9 bases align to TRBD1. Germline CDR1 and CDR2: SGHAT and FQDESV (reference sequence). J lost 7 bases, V lost 5 bases, and 9 bases had no gene match. This CDR3 has 15 residues.

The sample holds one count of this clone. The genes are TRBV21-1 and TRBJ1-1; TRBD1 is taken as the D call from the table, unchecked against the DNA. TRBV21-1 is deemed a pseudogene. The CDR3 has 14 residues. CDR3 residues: CASSPRQDPSEAFF. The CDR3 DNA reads TGTGCCAGCAGCCCCCGACAGGACCCCTCTGAAGCTTTCTTT.

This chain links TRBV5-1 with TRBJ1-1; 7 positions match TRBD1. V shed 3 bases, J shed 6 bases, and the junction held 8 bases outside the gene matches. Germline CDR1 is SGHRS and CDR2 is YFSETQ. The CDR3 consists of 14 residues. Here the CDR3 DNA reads TGCGCCAGCAGCTACGAAGTCAGGGGGGCTGAAGCTTTCTTT. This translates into CASSYEVRGAEAFF. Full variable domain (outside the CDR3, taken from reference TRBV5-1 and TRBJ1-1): KAGVTQTPRYLIKTRGQQVTLSCSPISGHRSVSWYQQTPGQGLQFLFEYFSETQRNKGNFPGRFSGRQFSNSRSEMNVSTLELGDSALYLCASSYEVRGAEAFFGQGTRLTVV.

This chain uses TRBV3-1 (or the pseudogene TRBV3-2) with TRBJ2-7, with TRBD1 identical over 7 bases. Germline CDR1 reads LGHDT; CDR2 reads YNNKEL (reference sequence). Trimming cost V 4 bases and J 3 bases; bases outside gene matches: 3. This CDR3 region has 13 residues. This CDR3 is CASSPTGLYEQYF. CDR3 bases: TGTGCCAGCAGCCCGACAGGGCTCTACGAGCAGTACTTC.